A single sample is the source of the 5 T cell receptor beta chains below, sequenced in a study of cytomegalovirus exposure and HLA in healthy donors. PCR amplification relied on 60 Vbeta primers (plus 13 Jbeta primers). The method was immunoSEQ multiplex PCR; TCRdb's version includes in-frame clones alone and lacks a portion of them. The sample has 120,000 or so clones; approximately 79% are singletons. Sample: PBMCs. These receptors originate from a young man in good health and CMV-seropositive.

This clone was seen a single time. DNA of the CDR3: TGTGCTAGTGGTGCCCCCAACCCCGGGGAGGAGACCCAGTACTTC. Translating it yields CASGAPNPGEETQYF. The chain links TRBV12-5 to TRBJ2-5, with D maybe TRBD2 (5 bases). CDR1 is LGHNT and CDR2 is FRNRAP in the germline V gene. The CDR3 spans 15 residues. Trimming stripped 5 bases from V and 5 bases from J, with 18 bases between. The full variable domain, completed using reference TRBV12-5 and TRBJ2-5, is DARVTQTPRHKVTEMGQEVTMRCQPILGHNTVFWYRQTMMQGLELLAYFRNRAPLDDSGMPKDRFSAEMPDATLATLKIQPSEPRDSAVYFCASGAPNPGEETQYFGPGTRLLVL.

This clone came up once. This sequence joins TRBV25-1 and TRBJ1-4; 7 bases match TRBD1. The CDR3 runs 15 residues. V shed 3 bases and J 6 bases; nucleotides not matched to a gene: 7. The germline CDR1 and CDR2 sequences are MGHDK and SYGVNS. The CDR3 DNA reads as TGTGCCAGCAGTGACCCAGGGGGAGGTGATGAAAAACTGTTTTTT. Translated: CASSDPGGGDEKLFF.

V and J are TRBV7-9 and TRBJ1-3; 7 nucleotides agree with TRBD1. From germline, CDR1 is SEHNR and CDR2 FQNEAQ (reference sequence). The CDR3 has 15 residues. The V segment lost 3 bases and the J segment 4 bases; nucleotides outside the gene matches: 6. The CDR3 loop reads CASSFIGGAGNTIYF. CDR3 nucleotide sequence: TGTGCCAGCAGCTTTATAGGGGGCGCGGGAAACACCATATATTTT.

The chain couples TRBV7-9 to TRBJ2-1, with TRBD1 matching 10 bases. The CDR3 is 15 residues long. Losses at the gene ends were 7 bases for V and 6 bases for J; bases not matched to a gene: 9. Germline V gene sequence: CDR1 SEHNR, CDR2 FQNEAQ (reference sequence). CDR3 protein: CASTPRDRGANEQFF. For the CDR3, the DNA is TGTGCCAGCACCCCCCGGGACAGGGGAGCCAATGAGCAGTTCTTC.

This chain joins TRBV11-2 and TRBJ2-7, with 15 nucleotides matching TRBD2. Germline CDR1 and CDR2: SGHAT and FQNNGV. After removal of 0 bases from V and 4 bases from J, the junction contained 4 bases not matched to a gene. The CDR3 consists of 17 residues. The CDR3 here is CASSLERTSGGAYEQYF. CDR3 nucleotide sequence: TGTGCCAGCAGCTTAGAAAGGACTAGCGGGGGGGCATACGAGCAGTACTTC.